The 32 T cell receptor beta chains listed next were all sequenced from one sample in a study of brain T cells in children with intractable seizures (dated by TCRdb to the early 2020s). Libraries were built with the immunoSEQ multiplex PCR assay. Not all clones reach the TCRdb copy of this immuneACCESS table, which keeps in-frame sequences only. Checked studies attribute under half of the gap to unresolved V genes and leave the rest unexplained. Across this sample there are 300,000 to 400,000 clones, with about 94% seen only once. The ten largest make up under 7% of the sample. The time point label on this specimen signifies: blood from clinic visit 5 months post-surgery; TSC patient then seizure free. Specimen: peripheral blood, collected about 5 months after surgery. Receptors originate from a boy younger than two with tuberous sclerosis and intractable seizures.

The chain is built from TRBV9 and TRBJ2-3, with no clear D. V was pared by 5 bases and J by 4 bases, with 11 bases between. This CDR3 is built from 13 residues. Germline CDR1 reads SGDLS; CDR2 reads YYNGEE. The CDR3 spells CASRGNASDTQYF. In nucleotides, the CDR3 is TGTGCCAGCAGAGGGAATGCATCAGATACGCAGTATTTT.

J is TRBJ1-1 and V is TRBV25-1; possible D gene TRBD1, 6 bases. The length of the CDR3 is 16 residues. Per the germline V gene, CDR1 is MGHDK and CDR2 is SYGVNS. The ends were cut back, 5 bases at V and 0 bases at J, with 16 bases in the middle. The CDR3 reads CASSFSGQGLNTEAFF. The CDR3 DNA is TGTGCCAGCAGTTTCTCGGGACAAGGACTGAACACTGAAGCTTTCTTT.

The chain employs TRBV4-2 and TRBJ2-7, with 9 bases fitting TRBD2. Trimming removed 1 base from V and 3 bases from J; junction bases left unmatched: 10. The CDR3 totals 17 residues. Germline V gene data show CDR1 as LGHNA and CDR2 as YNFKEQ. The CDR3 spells CASSQGWLAGPGYEQYF. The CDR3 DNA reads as TGTGCCAGCAGCCAAGGTTGGCTAGCGGGGCCCGGCTACGAGCAGTACTTC.

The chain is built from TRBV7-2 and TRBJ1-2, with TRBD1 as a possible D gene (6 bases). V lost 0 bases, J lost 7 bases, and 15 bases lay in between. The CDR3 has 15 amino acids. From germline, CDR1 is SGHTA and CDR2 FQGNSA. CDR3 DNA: TGTGCCAGCAGCTTAGCTGTGGGGGCTGCGGCTGGCTACACCTTC. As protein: CASSLAVGAAAGYTF.

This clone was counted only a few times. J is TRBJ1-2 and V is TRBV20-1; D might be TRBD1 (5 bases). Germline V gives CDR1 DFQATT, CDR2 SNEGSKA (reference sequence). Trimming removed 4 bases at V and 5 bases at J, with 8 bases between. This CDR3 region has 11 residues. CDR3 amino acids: CSATREYGYTF. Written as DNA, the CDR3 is TGCAGTGCTACCAGGGAGTATGGCTACACCTTC.

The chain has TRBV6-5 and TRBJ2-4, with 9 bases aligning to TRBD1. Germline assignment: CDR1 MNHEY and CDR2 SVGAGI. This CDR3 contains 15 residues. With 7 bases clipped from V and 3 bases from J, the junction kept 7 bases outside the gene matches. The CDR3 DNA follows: TGTGCCAGCACCCGGGACAGGGTCGACAAAAACATTCAGTACTTC. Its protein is CASTRDRVDKNIQYF.

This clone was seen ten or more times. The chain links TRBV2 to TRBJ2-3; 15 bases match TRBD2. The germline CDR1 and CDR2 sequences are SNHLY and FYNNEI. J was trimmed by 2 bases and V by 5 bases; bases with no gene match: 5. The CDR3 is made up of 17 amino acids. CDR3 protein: CASSLRTSGRATDTQYF. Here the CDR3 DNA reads TGTGCCAGCAGTCTTAGGACTAGCGGGAGGGCCACAGATACGCAGTATTTT. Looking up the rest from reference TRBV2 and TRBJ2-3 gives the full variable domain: EPEVTQTPSHQVTQMGQEVILRCVPISNHLYFYWYRQILGQKVEFLVSFYNNEISEKSEIFDDQFSVERPDGSNFTLKIRSTKLEDSAMYFCASSLRTSGRATDTQYFGPGTRLTVL.

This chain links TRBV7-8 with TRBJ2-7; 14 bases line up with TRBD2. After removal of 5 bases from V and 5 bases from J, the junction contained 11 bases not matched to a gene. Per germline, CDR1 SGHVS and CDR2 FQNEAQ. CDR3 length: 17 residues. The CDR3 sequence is CASSRTGTSGGNNEQYF. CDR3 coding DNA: TGTGCCAGCAGCAGGACCGGGACTAGCGGGGGAAATAACGAGCAGTACTTC. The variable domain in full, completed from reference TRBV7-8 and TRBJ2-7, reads GAGVSQSPRYKVAKRGQDVALRCDPISGHVSLFWYQQALGQGPEFLTYFQNEAQLDKSGLPSDRFFAERPEGSVSTLKIQRTQQEDSAVYLCASSRTGTSGGNNEQYFGPGTRLTVT.

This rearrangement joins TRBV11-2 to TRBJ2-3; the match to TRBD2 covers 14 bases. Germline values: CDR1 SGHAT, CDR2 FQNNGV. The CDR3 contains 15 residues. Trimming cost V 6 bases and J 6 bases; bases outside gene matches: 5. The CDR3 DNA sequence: TGTGCCAGCAGGGGACTAGCGGGAGTTCGGGATACGCAGTATTTT. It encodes CASRGLAGVRDTQYF.

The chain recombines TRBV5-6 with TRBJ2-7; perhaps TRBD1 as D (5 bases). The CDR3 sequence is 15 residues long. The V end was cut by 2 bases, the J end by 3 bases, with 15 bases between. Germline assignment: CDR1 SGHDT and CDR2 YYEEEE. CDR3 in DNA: TGTGCCAGCAGCTTTAATCAGGGATATTACTACGAGCAGTACTTC. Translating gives CASSFNQGYYYEQYF.

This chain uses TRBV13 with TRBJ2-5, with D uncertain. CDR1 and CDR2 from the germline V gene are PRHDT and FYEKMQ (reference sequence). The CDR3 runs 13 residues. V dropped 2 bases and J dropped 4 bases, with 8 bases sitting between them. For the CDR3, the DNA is TGTGCCAGCAGCTTAAGGCGCCCAGAGACCCAGTACTTC. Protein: CASSLRRPETQYF.

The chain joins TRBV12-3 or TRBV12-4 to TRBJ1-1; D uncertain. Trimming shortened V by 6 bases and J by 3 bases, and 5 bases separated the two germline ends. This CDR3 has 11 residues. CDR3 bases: TGTGCCAGCAGCCTCTACACTGAAGCTTTCTTT. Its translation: CASSLYTEAFF.

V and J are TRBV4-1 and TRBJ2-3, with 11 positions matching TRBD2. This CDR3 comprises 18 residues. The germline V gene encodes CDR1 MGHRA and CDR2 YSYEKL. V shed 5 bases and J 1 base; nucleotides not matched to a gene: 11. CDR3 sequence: CASSKPDSGGVRTDTQYF. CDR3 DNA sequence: TGCGCCAGCAGCAAACCAGATAGCGGGGGGGTTCGCACAGATACGCAGTATTTT.

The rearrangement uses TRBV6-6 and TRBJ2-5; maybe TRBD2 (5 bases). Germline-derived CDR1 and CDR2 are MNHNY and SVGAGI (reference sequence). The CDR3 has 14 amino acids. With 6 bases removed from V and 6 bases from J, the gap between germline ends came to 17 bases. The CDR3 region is CASRQADWGKTQYF. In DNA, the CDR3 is TGTGCCAGCAGACAAGCGGATTGGGGAAAGACCCAGTACTTC.

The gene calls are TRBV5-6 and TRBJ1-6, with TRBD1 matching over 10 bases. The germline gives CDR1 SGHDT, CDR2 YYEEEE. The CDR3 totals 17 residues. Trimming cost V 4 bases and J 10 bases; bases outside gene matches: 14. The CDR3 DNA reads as TGTGCCAGCAGCCTAGGGACAGGGGCGGCCGGGGGATCACCCCTCCACTTT. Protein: CASSLGTGAAGGSPLHF. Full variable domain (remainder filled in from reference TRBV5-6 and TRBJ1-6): DAGVTQSPTHLIKTRGQQVTLRCSPKSGHDTVSWYQQALGQGPQFIFQYYEEEERQRGNFPDRFSGHQFPNYSSELNVNALLLGDSALYLCASSLGTGAAGGSPLHFGNGTRLTVT.

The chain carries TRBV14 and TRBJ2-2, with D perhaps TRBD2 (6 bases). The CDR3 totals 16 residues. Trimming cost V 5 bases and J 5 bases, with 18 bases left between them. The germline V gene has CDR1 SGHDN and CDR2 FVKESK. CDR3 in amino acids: CASSYTKLAETGELFF. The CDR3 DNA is TGTGCCAGCAGCTACACTAAACTAGCCGAGACCGGGGAGCTGTTTTTT. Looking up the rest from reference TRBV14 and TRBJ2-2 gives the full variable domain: EAGVTQFPSHSVIEKGQTVTLRCDPISGHDNLYWYRRVMGKEIKFLLHFVKESKQDESGMPNNRFLAERTGGTYSTLKVQPAELEDSGVYFCASSYTKLAETGELFFGEGSRLTVL.

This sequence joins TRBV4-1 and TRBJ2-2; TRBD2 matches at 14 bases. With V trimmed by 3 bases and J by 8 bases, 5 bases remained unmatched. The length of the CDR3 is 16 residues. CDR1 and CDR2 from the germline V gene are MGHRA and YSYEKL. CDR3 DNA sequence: TGCGCCAGCAGCCAGGGACTAGCGGGAGAGGGAGGGGAGCTGTTTTTT. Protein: CASSQGLAGEGGELFF.

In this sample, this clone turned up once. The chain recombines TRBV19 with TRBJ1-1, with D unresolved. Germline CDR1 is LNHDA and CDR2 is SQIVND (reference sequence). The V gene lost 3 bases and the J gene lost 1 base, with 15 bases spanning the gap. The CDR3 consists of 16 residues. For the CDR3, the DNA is TGTGCCAGTAGTATGGCCCAGGAGACACAGAACACTGAAGCTTTCTTT. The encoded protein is CASSMAQETQNTEAFF.

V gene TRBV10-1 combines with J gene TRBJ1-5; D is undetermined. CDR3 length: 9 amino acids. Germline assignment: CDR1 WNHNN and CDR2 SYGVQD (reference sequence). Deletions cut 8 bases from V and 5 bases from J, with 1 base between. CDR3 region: CASDQPQHF. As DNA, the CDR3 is TGCGCCAGCGATCAGCCCCAGCATTTT.

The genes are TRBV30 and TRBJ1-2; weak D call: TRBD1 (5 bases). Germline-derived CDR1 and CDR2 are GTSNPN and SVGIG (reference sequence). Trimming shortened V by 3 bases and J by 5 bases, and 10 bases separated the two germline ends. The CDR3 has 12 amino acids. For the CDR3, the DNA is TGTGCCTGGAGGAGACAGCGATATGGCTACACCTTC. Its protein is CAWRRQRYGYTF.

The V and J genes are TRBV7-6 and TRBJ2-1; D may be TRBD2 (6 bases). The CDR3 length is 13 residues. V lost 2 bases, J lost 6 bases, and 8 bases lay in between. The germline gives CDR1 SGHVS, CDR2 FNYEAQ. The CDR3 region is CASSLYGGNEQFF. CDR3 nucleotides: TGTGCCAGCAGCTTATACGGGGGCAATGAGCAGTTCTTC. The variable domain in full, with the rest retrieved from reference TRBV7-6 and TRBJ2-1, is GAGVSQSPRYKVTKRGQDVALRCDPISGHVSLYWYRQALGQGPEFLTYFNYEAQQDKSGLPNDRFSAERPEGSISTLTIQRTEQRDSAMYRCASSLYGGNEQFFGPGTRLTVL.

CDR3 amino acids: CASSFGENTEAFF. Written as DNA, the CDR3 is TGTGCCAGCAGCTTCGGCGAGAACACTGAAGCTTTCTTT. The chain recombines TRBV7-9 with TRBJ1-1; the D is unclear. Trimming removed 3 bases from V and 1 base from J, with 6 bases in between. Per the germline V gene, CDR1 is SEHNR and CDR2 is FQNEAQ (reference sequence). This CDR3 region has 13 residues.

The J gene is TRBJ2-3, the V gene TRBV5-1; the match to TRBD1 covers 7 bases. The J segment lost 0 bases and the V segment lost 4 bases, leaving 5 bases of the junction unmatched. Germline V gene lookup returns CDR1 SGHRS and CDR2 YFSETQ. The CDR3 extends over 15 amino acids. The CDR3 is CASSRDRGSTDTQYF. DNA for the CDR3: TGCGCCAGCAGCCGGGACAGAGGAAGCACAGATACGCAGTATTTT. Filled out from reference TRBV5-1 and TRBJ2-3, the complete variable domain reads KAGVTQTPRYLIKTRGQQVTLSCSPISGHRSVSWYQQTPGQGLQFLFEYFSETQRNKGNFPGRFSGRQFSNSRSEMNVSTLELGDSALYLCASSRDRGSTDTQYFGPGTRLTVL.

Here the CDR3 reads CSVGDRSFSSTDTQYF. As DNA, the CDR3 is TGCAGCGTGGGGGACAGGAGTTTTTCTAGCACAGATACGCAGTATTTT. The chain carries TRBV29-1 and TRBJ2-3; 8 nucleotides line up with TRBD1. After removal of 6 bases from V and 0 bases from J, the junction contained 11 bases not matched to a gene. The CDR3 length is 16 residues. CDR1 is SQVTM and CDR2 is ANQGSEA in the germline V gene.

In DNA, the CDR3 is TGTGCCAGCAGAAAGACCGGGACAACGTATGGCTACACCTTC. Encoded protein: CASRKTGTTYGYTF. The chain carries TRBV25-1 and TRBJ1-2, with a possible D match to TRBD1 (6 bases). CDR3 length equals 14 residues. Germline values: CDR1 MGHDK, CDR2 SYGVNS. The V gene lost 6 bases and the J gene lost 5 bases, with 16 bases spanning the gap.

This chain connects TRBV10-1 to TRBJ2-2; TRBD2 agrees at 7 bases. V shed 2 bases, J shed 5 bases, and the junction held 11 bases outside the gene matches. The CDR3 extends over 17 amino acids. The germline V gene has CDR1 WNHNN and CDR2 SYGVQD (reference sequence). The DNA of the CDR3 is TGCGCCAGCAGTGAGGTTGGGCGAGCGGGAACGACCGGGGAGCTGTTTTTT. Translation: CASSEVGRAGTTGELFF.

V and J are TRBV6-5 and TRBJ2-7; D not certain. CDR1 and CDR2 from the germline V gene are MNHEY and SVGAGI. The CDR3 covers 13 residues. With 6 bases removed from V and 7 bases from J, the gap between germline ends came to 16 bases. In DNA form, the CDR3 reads TGTGCCAGCAGCCCCTCCCACGGTTTGGAGCAGTACTTC. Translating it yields CASSPSHGLEQYF.

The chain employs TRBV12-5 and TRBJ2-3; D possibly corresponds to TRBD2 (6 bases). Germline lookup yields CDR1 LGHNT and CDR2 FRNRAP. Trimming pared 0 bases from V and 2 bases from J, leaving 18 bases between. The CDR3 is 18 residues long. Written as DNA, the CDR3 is TGTGCTAGTGGTTTGGTACGCTCGGGAGATCTCTCCACAGATACGCAGTATTTT. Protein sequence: CASGLVRSGDLSTDTQYF. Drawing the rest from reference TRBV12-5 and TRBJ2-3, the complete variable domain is DARVTQTPRHKVTEMGQEVTMRCQPILGHNTVFWYRQTMMQGLELLAYFRNRAPLDDSGMPKDRFSAEMPDATLATLKIQPSEPRDSAVYFCASGLVRSGDLSTDTQYFGPGTRLTVL.

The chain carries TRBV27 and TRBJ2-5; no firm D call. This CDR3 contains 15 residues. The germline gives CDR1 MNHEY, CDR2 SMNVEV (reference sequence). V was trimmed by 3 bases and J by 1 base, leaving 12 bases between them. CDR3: CASSLTGRPQETQYF. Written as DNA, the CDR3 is TGTGCCAGCAGTTTGACCGGACGGCCCCAAGAGACCCAGTACTTC.

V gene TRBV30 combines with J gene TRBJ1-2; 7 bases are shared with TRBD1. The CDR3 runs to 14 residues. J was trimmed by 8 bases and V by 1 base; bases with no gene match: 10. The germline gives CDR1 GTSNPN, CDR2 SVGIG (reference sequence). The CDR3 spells CAWSAWTGPGGYTF. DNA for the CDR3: TGTGCCTGGAGTGCCTGGACAGGACCTGGAGGCTACACCTTC.

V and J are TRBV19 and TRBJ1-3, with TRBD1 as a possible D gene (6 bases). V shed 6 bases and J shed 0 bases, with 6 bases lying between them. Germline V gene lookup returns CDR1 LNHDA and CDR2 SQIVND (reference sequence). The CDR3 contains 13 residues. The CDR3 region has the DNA TGTGCCAGTAGGGACAGCTCTGGAAACACCATATATTTT. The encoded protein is CASRDSSGNTIYF.

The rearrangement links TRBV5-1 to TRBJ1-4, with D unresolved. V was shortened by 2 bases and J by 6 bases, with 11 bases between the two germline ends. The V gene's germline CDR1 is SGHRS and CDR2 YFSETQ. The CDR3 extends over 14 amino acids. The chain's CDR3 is CASSFGEPHEKLFF. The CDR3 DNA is TGCGCCAGCAGCTTCGGAGAGCCCCATGAAAAACTGTTTTTT.